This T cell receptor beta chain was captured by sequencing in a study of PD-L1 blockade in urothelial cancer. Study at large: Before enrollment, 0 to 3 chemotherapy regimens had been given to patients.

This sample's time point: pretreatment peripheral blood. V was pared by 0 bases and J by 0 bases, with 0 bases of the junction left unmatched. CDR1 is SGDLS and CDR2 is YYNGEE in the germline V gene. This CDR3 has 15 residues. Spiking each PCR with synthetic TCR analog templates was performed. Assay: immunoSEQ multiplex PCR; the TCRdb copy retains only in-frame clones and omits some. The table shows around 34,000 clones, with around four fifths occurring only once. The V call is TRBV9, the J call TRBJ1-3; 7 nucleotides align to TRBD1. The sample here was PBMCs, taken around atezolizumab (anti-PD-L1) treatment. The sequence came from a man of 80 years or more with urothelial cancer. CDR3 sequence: CASSVGQGSGNTIYF. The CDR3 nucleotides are TGTGCCAGCAGCGTAGGACAGGGCTCTGGAAACACCATATATTTT.